This T cell receptor (beta chain) was identified in a study of prognosis after radiotherapy for stage I lung cancer. Study-wide context: Stage I non-small cell lung cancer cases were enrolled from early 2018 through early 2019.

This clonotype has a count of ten or more. Two-round multiplex PCR on genomic DNA was the method by which TCR beta CDR3 was amplified. Individual primers that were specific to each TRBV and TRBJ gene served in first-round PCR. TCRdb used MiXCR to reprocess the multiplex PCR reads, holding one entry per CDR3 protein. The repertoire holds some 17,000 distinct CDR3 sequences, with approximately 28% as singletons. This CDR3 has 15 amino acids. The V end was cut by 0 bases, the J end by 3 bases, with 12 bases between. Germline assignment: CDR1 MNHEY and CDR2 SMNVEV (reference sequence). The clonotype comes from a donor over 45 with non-small cell lung cancer. The chain carries TRBV27 and TRBJ2-7; possibly TRBD1 or TRBD2 for D (5 bases each). The sample here was PBMCs, taken before or after stereotactic body radiation therapy (not recorded which). The CDR3 coding sequence is TGTGCCAGCAGTTTATCCCCCGGGACGTACTACGAGCAGTACTTC. As protein: CASSLSPGTYYEQYF.